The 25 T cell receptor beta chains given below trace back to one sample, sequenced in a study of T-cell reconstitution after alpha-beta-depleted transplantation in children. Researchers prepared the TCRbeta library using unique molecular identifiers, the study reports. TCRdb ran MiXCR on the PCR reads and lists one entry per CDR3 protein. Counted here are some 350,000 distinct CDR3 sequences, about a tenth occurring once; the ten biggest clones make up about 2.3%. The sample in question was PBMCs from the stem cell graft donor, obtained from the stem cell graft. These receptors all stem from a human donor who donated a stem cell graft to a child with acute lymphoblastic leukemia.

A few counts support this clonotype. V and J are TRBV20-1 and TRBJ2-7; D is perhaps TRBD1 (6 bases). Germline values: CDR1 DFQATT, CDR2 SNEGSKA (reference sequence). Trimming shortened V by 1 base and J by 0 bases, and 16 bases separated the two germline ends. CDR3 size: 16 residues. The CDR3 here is CSARALGTGSSYEQYF. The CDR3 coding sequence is TGCAGTGCTAGAGCCCTAGGAACAGGGAGCTCCTACGAGCAGTACTTC.

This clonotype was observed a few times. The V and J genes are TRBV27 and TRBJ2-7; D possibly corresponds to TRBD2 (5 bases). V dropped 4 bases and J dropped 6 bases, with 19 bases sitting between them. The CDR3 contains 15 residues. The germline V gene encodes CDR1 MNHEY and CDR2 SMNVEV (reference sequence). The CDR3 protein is CASSSLLATRREQYF. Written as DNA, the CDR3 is TGTGCCAGCAGTTCCTTGTTAGCGACCCGTCGCGAGCAGTACTTC.

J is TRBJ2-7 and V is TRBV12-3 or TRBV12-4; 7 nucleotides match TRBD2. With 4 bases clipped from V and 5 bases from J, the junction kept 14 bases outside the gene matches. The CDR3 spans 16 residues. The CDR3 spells CASSYFSWGGSNEQYF. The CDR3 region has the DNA TGTGCCAGCAGTTATTTTTCTTGGGGCGGGAGTAACGAGCAGTACTTC.

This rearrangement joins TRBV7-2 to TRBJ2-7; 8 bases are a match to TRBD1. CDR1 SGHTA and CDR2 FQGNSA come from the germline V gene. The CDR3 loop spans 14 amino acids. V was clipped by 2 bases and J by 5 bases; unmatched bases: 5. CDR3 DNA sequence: TGTGCCAGCAGCTTAAGTGACAGGGGTAACGAGCAGTACTTC. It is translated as CASSLSDRGNEQYF.

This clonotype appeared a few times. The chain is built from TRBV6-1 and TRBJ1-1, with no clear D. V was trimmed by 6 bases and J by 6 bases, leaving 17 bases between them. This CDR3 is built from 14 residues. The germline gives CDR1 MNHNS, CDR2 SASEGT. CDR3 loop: CASREDPLVAEAFF. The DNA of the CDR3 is TGTGCCAGCAGAGAGGATCCCTTAGTCGCTGAAGCTTTCTTT.

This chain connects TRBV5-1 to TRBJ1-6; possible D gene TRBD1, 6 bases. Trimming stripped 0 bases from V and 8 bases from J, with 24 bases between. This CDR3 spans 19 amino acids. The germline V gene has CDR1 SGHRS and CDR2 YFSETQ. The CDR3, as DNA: TGCGCCAGCAGCTTGGGCCCGGGCTTCCCGGGGGCCGGGGATTCACCCCTCCACTTT. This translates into CASSLGPGFPGAGDSPLHF.

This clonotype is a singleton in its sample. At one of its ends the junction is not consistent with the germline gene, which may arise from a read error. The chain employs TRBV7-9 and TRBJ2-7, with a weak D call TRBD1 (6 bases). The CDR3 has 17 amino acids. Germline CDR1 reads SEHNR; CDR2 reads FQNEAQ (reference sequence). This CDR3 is CASSLTPLAYTGSERYF. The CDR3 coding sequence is TGTGCCAGCAGCTTAACCCCCCTCGCCTACACAGGGTCCGAGCGGTACTTC.

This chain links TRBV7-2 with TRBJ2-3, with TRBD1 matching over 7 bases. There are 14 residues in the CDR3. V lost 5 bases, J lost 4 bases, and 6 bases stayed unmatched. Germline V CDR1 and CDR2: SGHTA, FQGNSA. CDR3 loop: CASSRQGWADTQYF. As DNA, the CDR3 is TGTGCCAGCAGCCGACAGGGTTGGGCAGATACGCAGTATTTT. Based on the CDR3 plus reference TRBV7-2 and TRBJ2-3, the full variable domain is GAGVSQSPSNKVTEKGKDVELRCDPISGHTALYWYRQSLGQGLEFLIYFQGNSAPDKSGLPSDRFSAERTGGSVSTLTIQRTQQEDSAVYLCASSRQGWADTQYFGPGTRLTVL.

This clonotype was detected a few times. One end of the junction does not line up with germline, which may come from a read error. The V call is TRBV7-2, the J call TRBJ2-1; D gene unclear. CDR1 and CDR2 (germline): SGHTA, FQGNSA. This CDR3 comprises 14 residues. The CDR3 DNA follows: TGTGCCAGCAGCTTGAGCTACAATGAGCAGTTGTCCCTCTTC. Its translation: CASSLSYNEQLSLF.

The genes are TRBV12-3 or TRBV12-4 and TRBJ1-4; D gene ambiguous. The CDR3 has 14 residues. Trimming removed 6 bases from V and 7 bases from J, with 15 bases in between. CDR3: CASSEGFPGEKLFF. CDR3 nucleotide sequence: TGTGCCAGCAGCGAGGGTTTCCCGGGTGAAAAACTGTTTTTT.

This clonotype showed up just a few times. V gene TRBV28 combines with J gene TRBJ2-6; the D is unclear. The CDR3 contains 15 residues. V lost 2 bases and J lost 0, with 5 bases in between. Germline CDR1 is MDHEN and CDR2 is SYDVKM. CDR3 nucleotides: TGTGCCAGCAGTTTACAGGTCTCTGGGGCCAACGTCCTGACTTTC. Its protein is CASSLQVSGANVLTF.

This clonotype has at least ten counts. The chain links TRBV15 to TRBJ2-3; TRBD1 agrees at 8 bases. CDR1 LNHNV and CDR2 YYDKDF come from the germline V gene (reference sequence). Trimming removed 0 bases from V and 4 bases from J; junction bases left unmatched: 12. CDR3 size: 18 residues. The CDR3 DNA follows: TGTGCCACCAGCAGAGATCTGCAAGGACAGGGAGGCTCAGATACGCAGTATTTT. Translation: CATSRDLQGQGGSDTQYF.

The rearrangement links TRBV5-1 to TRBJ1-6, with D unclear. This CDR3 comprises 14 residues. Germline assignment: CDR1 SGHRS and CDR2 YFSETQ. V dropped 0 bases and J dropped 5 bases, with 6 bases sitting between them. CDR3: CASSLEGHNSPLHF. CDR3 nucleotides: TGCGCCAGCAGCTTGGAGGGCCATAATTCACCCCTCCACTTT.

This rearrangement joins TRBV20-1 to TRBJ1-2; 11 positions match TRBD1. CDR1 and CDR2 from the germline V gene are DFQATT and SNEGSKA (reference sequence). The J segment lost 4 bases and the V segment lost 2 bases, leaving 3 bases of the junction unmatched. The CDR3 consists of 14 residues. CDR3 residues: CSARNGTGGYGYTF. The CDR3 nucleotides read TGCAGTGCTAGAAACGGGACAGGGGGCTATGGCTACACCTTC.

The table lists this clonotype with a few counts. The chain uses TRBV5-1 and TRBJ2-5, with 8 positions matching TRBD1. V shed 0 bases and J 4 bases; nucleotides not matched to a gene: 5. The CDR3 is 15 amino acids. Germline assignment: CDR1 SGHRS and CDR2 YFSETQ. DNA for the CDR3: TGCGCCAGCAGCTTGGCACCCAGGGGGCTAGAGACCCAGTACTTC. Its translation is CASSLAPRGLETQYF.

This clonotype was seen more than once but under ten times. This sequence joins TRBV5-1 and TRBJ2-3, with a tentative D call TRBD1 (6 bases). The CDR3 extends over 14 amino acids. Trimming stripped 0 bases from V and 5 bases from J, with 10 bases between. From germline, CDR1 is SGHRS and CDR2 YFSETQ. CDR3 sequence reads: CASSLAKQGDTQYF. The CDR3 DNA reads TGCGCCAGCAGCTTGGCCAAACAGGGAGATACGCAGTATTTT.

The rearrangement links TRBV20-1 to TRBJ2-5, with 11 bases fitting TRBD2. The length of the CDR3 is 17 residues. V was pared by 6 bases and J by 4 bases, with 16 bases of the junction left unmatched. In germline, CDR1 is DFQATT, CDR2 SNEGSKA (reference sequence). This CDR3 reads CSAPPVLAGDGVETQYF. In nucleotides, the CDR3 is TGCAGTGCGCCTCCAGTACTAGCGGGAGATGGCGTAGAGACCCAGTACTTC.

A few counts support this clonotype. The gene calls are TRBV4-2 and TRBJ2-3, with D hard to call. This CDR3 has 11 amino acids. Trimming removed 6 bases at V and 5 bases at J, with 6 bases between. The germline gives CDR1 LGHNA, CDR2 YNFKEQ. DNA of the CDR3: TGTGCCAGCAGACGGCAAGATACGCAGTATTTT. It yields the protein CASRRQDTQYF.

CDR3 sequence (DNA): TGCGCCAGCAGCCCTTCTGACGGCGGGACCCAGTACTTC. As protein: CASSPSDGGTQYF. This rearrangement joins TRBV5-1 to TRBJ2-5; D not resolved. The CDR3 runs to 13 residues. V gave up 4 bases and J gave up 7 bases, with 14 bases separating them. CDR1 SGHRS and CDR2 YFSETQ come from the germline V gene.

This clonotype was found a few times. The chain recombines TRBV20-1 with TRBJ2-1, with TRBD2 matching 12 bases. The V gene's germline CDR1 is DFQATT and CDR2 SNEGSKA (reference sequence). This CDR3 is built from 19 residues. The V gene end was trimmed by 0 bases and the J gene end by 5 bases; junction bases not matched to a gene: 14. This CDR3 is CSARDLWLAGGPVDNEQFF. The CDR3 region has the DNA TGCAGTGCTAGAGATCTCTGGCTAGCGGGAGGGCCGGTTGACAATGAGCAGTTCTTC.

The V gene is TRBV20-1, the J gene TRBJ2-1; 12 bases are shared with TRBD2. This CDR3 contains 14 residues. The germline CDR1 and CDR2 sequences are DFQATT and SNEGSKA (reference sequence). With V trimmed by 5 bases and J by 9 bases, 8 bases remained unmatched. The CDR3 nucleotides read TGCAGTGCTGCACTAGCGGGAGGTACGTCTGAGCAGTTCTTC. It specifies CSAALAGGTSEQFF.

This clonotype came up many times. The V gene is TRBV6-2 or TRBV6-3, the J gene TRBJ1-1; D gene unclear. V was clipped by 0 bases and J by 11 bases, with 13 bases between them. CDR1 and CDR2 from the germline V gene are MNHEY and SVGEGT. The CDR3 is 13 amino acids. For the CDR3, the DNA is TGTGCCAGCAGTTACTCTGGTTATGCCGATGCTTTCTTT. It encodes CASSYSGYADAFF.

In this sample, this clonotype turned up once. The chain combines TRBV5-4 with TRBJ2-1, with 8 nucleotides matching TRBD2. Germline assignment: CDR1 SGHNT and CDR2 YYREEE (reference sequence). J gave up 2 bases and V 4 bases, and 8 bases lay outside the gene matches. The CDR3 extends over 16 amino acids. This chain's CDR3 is CASSPQGGRTYNEQFF. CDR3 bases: TGTGCCAGCAGCCCACAGGGCGGGAGGACCTACAATGAGCAGTTCTTC.

The CDR3 spells CASSRLGGRGLTLAKNIQYF. The CDR3, as DNA: TGTGCCAGCAGCCGACTGGGGGGGAGGGGCCTTACCTTAGCCAAAAACATTCAGTACTTC. This chain links TRBV12-3 or TRBV12-4 with TRBJ2-4; 7 bases fit TRBD2. The CDR3 is made up of 20 amino acids. J lost 0 bases, V lost 6 bases, and 20 bases had no gene match.

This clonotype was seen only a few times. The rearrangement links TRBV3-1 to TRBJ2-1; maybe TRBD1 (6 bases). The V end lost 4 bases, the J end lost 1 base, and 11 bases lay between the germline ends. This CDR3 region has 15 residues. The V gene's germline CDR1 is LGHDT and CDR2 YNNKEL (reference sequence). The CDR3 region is CASSPTGRSYNEQFF. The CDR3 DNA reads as TGTGCCAGCAGCCCGACAGGCCGTTCCTACAATGAGCAGTTCTTC.